This T cell receptor (beta chain) was sequenced during a study of T cell responses to AZD1222 COVID-19 vaccine. This clone was picked up one time. Its antigen is as yet unknown. Findings of the study overall: Seropositive at baseline were only 5 to 7 AZD1222 recipients. Donor demographics were predominantly white British with a female majority; clonal diversity may be underestimated.

The CDR3 loop spans 14 amino acids. Germline CDR1 reads SEHNR; CDR2 reads FQNEAQ (reference sequence). V lost 0 bases, J lost 6 bases, and 8 bases lay in between. Method: immunoSEQ multiplex PCR; TCRdb's copy keeps in-frame clones and lacks some. The sample includes around 88,000 clones, 88% of them seen just once. The starting material was peripheral blood, obtained on day 0 of MenACWY control vaccination. The chain combines TRBV7-9 with TRBJ2-2; tentative D call: TRBD2 (5 bases). This clonotype was sampled from an adult in good health. The CDR3 DNA reads as TGTGCCAGCAGCTTAGCGCCGGAGGCCGGGGAGCTGTTTTTT. This sequence encodes CASSLAPEAGELFF. Full variable domain (missing parts from reference TRBV7-9 and TRBJ2-2): DTGVSQNPRHKITKRGQNVTFRCDPISEHNRLYWYRQTLGQGPEFLTYFQNEAQLEKSRLLSDRFSAERPKGSFSTLEIQRTEQGDSAMYLCASSLAPEAGELFFGEGSRLTVL.